The next 14 T cell receptor beta chains were all read from a single sample in a study of radiation and T cells in renal cell carcinoma. Here immunoSEQ multiplex PCR was the method, and the copy in TCRdb shows in-frame clones only, minus some. The sample has about 77,000 clones, less than 85% seen once. The time point: blood 4 weeks post-SBRT, at nephrectomy. Treatment noted: 15 Gy SBRT to primary tumor, nephrectomy 4 weeks later. The sequencing used blood, collected from a patient whose treatment included radiotherapy and nephrectomy. The source of these receptors is a woman aged 55-69 years with renal cell carcinoma.

This clone was recorded a few times. The chain links TRBV5-6 to TRBJ1-5, with TRBD1 identical over 7 bases. Germline CDR1 reads SGHDT; CDR2 reads YYEEEE. The CDR3 runs 16 residues. The V segment lost 2 bases and the J segment 2 bases; nucleotides outside the gene matches: 7. CDR3: CASSFLQGLGNQPQHF. CDR3 sequence (DNA): TGTGCCAGCAGCTTTTTACAGGGGCTAGGCAATCAGCCCCAGCATTTT.

The chain couples TRBV18 to TRBJ1-1; 7 bases align to TRBD1. The CDR3 length is 14 residues. J gave up 1 base and V 6 bases, and 5 bases lay outside the gene matches. Germline values: CDR1 KGHSH, CDR2 LQKENI. The CDR3 DNA reads TGTGCCAGCTCCTTCGACAGGGCGAACACTGAAGCTTTCTTT. This codes for CASSFDRANTEAFF.

The chain is built from TRBV28 and TRBJ1-3, with D maybe TRBD1 (5 bases). The V end lost 3 bases, the J end lost 3 bases, and 12 bases lay between the germline ends. This CDR3 region has 15 residues. Germline V gene lookup returns CDR1 MDHEN and CDR2 SYDVKM. CDR3 in DNA: TGTGCCAGCAGTTTTCGGGGGTTTATTGGAAACACCATATATTTT. Amino acids: CASSFRGFIGNTIYF.

This clone was seen a single time. This chain uses TRBV5-4 with TRBJ2-7; no clear D. The CDR3 runs to 15 residues. Germline V CDR1 and CDR2: SGHNT, YYREEE (reference sequence). V gave up 0 bases and J gave up 2 bases, with 12 bases separating them. CDR3 coding DNA: TGTGCCAGCAGCTTGGCCTCGAACGGTCCCTACGAGCAGTACTTC. Its protein is CASSLASNGPYEQYF.

The gene calls are TRBV19 and TRBJ1-5; TRBD1 is a possible D gene (6 bases). Between the trimmed V and J ends, which lost 7 bases and 11 bases, there was a span of 24 bases. This CDR3 comprises 15 residues. Germline CDR1 LNHDA, CDR2 SQIVND (reference sequence). The CDR3 loop is CASIRGGSTGTTQHF. CDR3 coding DNA: TGTGCCAGTATACGAGGGGGATCGACGGGGACAACCCAGCATTTT.

The V call is TRBV27, the J call TRBJ1-1; 7 positions agree with TRBD1. Germline CDR1 MNHEY, CDR2 SMNVEV (reference sequence). The trim removed 3 bases at V and 11 bases at J, leaving 12 bases unmatched. The CDR3 runs to 14 residues. The CDR3 DNA reads TGTGCCAGCAGTTTCGACCGTAGGGGGCGGTGGGCTTTCTTT. This codes for CASSFDRRGRWAFF.

DNA for the CDR3: TGCGCCAGCAGCAGCGGGACAGCGAGCTACGAGCAGTACTTC. This codes for CASSSGTASYEQYF. The V call is TRBV5-1, the J call TRBJ2-7; tentatively, D is TRBD1 or TRBD2 (7 bases each). The CDR3 extends over 14 amino acids. Germline V CDR1 and CDR2: SGHRS, YFSETQ. Trimming left V 4 bases short and J 3 bases short, with 14 bases between.

CDR3 in DNA: TGTGCCAGCAGCGTAGGACAGATCGAAGAGACCCAGTACTTC. This translates into CASSVGQIEETQYF. V usage is TRBV9 and J usage is TRBJ2-5, with TRBD1 as a possible D gene (5 bases). V gave up 0 bases and J gave up 3 bases, with 9 bases separating them. CDR1 is SGDLS, CDR2 YYNGEE, per germline. This CDR3 has 14 amino acids.

This clone has a single count. The CDR3 loop reads CASSGGTDVTDTQYF. Here the CDR3 DNA reads TGTGCCAGCAGTGGCGGGACAGATGTGACAGATACGCAGTATTTT. V usage is TRBV6-1 and J usage is TRBJ2-3; D may be TRBD1 (7 bases). The length of the CDR3 is 15 residues. V was cut by 4 bases and J by 3 bases, with 14 bases left in between. Germline CDR1 and CDR2: MNHNS and SASEGT.

This chain joins TRBV5-4 and TRBJ2-2, with a weak D call TRBD2 (5 bases). The length of the CDR3 is 13 residues. CDR1 SGHNT and CDR2 YYREEE come from the germline V gene (reference sequence). Trimming stripped 1 base from V and 5 bases from J, with 6 bases between. This chain's CDR3 is CASSLPGTGELFF. Here the CDR3 DNA reads TGTGCCAGCAGCTTGCCGGGGACCGGGGAGCTGTTTTTT.

This clone is a singleton in its sample. For the CDR3, the DNA is TGTGCCACCTCTTACAGGGATACAGATACGCAGTATTTT. It specifies CATSYRDTDTQYF. The V call is TRBV6-5, the J call TRBJ2-3; tentative D call: TRBD1 (6 bases). CDR1 is MNHEY and CDR2 is SVGAGI in the germline V gene. The CDR3 is made up of 13 amino acids. V was pared by 10 bases and J by 3 bases, with 14 bases between.

This clone was detected a few times. The chain has TRBV5-1 and TRBJ1-2; D possibly corresponds to TRBD1 (6 bases). The germline CDR1 and CDR2 sequences are SGHRS and YFSETQ. This CDR3 is 15 amino acids long. V gave up 3 bases and J gave up 8 bases, with 20 bases separating them. As DNA, the CDR3 is TGCGCCAGCAGCTGGGGTCCCACAGGGACCCGCGGCTACACCTTC. It specifies CASSWGPTGTRGYTF.

This chain uses TRBV19 with TRBJ2-7; D is possibly TRBD1 (6 bases). CDR3 length: 13 residues. Trimming pared 4 bases from V and 2 bases from J, leaving 9 bases between. CDR1 is LNHDA, CDR2 SQIVND, per germline (reference sequence). CDR3 region: CASSTTGTYEQYF. The CDR3 DNA reads TGTGCCAGTAGTACCACAGGGACCTACGAGCAGTACTTC.

The table lists this clone with a count of one. V and J are TRBV6-1 and TRBJ1-4; D gene ambiguous. Germline CDR1 is MNHNS and CDR2 is SASEGT. The V and J ends lost 3 bases and 0 bases respectively, with 17 bases between them. CDR3 length: 18 amino acids. CDR3 in DNA: TGTGCCAGCAGTGACGAACTACAAACAGTAACAACTAATGAAAAACTGTTTTTT. Encoded protein: CASSDELQTVTTNEKLFF.